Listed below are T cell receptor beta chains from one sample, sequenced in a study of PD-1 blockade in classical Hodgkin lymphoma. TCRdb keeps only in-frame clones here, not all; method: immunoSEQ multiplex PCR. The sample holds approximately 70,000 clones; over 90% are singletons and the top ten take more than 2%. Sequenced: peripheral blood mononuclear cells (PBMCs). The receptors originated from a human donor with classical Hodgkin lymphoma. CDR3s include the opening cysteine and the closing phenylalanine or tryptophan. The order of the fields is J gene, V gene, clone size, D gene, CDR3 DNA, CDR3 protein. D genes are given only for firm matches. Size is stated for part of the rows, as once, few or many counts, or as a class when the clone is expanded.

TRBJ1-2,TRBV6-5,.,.,TGTGCCAGCAGAACCAGGGATGGCTACACCTTC,CASRTRDGYTF
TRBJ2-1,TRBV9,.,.,TGTGCCAGCAGCGTAGGACTGAGCTCCTACAATGAGCAGTTCTTC,CASSVGLSSYNEQFF
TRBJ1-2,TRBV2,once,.,TGTGCCAGCAGTCCCGGGACAAACTATGGCTACACCTTC,CASSPGTNYGYTF
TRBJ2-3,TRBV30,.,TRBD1,TGTGCCTGGAGCCCCGGGACAGGGAACACAGATACGCAGTATTTT,CAWSPGTGNTDTQYF
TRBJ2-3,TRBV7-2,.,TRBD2,TGTGCCAGCAGCTTAGTTAGACTAGCGGGAGCTGATACGCAGTATTTT,CASSLVRLAGADTQYF
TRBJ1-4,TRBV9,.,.,TGTGCCAGCAGCCCGGTAGAAGGGCCGGGGATGGCTAATGAAAAACTGTTTTTT,CASSPVEGPGMANEKLFF
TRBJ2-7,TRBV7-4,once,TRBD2,TGTGCCAGTCCCTGTACCGGGACTAGAACCTACGAGCAGTACTTC,CASPCTGTRTYEQYF
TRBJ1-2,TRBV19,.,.,TGTGCCAGCAGCCTCTCCCCCTTACCAATCTATGGCTACACCTTC,CASSLSPLPIYGYTF
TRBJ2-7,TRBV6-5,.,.,TGTGCCAGCAGTTACTCCGGGGCGCGGGGCCCCTACGAGCAGTACTTC,CASSYSGARGPYEQYF
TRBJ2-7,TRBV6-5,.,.,TGTGCCAGCAGTTACTCGAAGGGTAAGGAGCAGTACTTC,CASSYSKGKEQYF
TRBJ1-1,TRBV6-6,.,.,TGTGCCAGCGGGGTGGGGGACACTGAAGCTTTCTTT,CASGVGDTEAFF
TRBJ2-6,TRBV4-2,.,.,TGTGCCAGCAGCCAAGGACTCCGAGGGTCTGGGGCCAACGTCCTGACTTTC,CASSQGLRGSGANVLTF
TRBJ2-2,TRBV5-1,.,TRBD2,TGCGCCAGCAGCTTGGTGGGAGGCGGGAGGGCTCCTGCCGGGGAGCTGTTTTTT,CASSLVGGGRAPAGELFF
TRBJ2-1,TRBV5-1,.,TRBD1,TGCGCCAGCAGCTGGAGGACAGGGCATGAGCAGTTCTTC,CASSWRTGHEQFF
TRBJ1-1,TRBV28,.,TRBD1,TGTGCCAGCAGTCCCGGGACAGGGCTAAGGAGCACTGAAGCTTTCTTT,CASSPGTGLRSTEAFF
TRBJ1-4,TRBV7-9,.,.,TGTGCCAGCAGTCAGGACTGGAATGAAAAACTGTTTTTT,CASSQDWNEKLFF
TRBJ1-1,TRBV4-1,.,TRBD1,TGCGCCAGCAGCTGGGACAGGGGGACTGAAGCTTTCTTT,CASSWDRGTEAFF
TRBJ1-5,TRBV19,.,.,TGTGCCAGTAGTATTGGGCGGTTGAAGCATTTT,CASSIGRLKHF
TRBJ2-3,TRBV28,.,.,TGTGCCAGCAGTTGGGGGTCAGATACGCAGTATTTT,CASSWGSDTQYF
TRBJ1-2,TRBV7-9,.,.,TGTGCCAGCAGCCAGGACAGCGCTAACTATGGCTACACCTTC,CASSQDSANYGYTF
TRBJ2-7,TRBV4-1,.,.,TGCGCCAGCAGCCAAGATCCTCGGCAGCCTTCCTACGAGCAGTACTTC,CASSQDPRQPSYEQYF
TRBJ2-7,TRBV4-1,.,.,TGCGCCAGCAGCCAAGACCCCGGAACCTACGAGCAGTACTTC,CASSQDPGTYEQYF
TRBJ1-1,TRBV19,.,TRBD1,TGTGCCACTCAGGGGGCACGGACTGAAGCTTTCTTT,CATQGARTEAFF
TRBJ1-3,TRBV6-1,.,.,TGTGCCAGCAGTGCTGAGGAAGGGTTTGGAAACACCATATATTTT,CASSAEEGFGNTIYF
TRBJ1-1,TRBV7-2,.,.,TGTGCCAGCAGCTTAGGTTCAGGGACTGAAGCTTTCTTT,CASSLGSGTEAFF
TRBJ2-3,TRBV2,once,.,TGTGCCAGCAAAGAGGGAGTCACAGATACGCAGTATTTT,CASKEGVTDTQYF
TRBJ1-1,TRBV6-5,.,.,TGTGCCAGCAGTTACTCCCGGGCTGGGGGTAGCACTGAAGCTTTCTTT,CASSYSRAGGSTEAFF
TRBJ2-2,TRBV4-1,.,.,TGCGCCAGCAGCCCTCCAGTTGGGAACACCGGGGAGCTGTTTTTT,CASSPPVGNTGELFF
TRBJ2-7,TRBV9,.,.,TGTGCCAGCAGCGTAGCACCCGGGGTGTCCTACGAGCAGTACTTC,CASSVAPGVSYEQYF
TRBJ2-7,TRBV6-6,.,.,TGTGCCAGCAGTGCAGGACAGACGATTTACGAGCAGTACTTC,CASSAGQTIYEQYF
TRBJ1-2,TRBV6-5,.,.,TGTGCCAGCAGCCCCAGGGGAAACTATGGCTACACCTTC,CASSPRGNYGYTF
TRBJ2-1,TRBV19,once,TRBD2,TGTGCCAGTAGTATAAGCGGGGGGCTATACAATGAGCAGTTCTTC,CASSISGGLYNEQFF
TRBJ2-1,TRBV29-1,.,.,TGCAGCGTTGGGGCCTCACTGAGCTCCTACAATGAGCAGTTCTTC,CSVGASLSSYNEQFF
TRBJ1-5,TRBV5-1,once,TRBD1,TGCGCCAGCAGCTTAGGGACAGGCGATAATCAGCCCCAGCATTTT,CASSLGTGDNQPQHF
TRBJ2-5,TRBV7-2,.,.,TGTGCCAGCAGCTTAGGGACAGCGAGAAAAGAGACCCAGTACTTC,CASSLGTARKETQYF
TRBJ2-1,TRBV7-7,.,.,TGTGCCAGCAGCTTACGTACAGGGTCGTACAATGAGCAGTTCTTC,CASSLRTGSYNEQFF
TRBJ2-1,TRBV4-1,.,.,TGCGCCAGCAGCCAGATCTCCGCGGGACAGAGCAACAATGAGCAGTTCTTC,CASSQISAGQSNNEQFF
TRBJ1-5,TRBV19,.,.,TGTGCCAGTAGTATAGGGGGTCGGGGCAATCAGCCCCAGCATTTT,CASSIGGRGNQPQHF
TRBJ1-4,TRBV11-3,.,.,TGTGCCAGCAGCTTAAATGGTGAAAAACTGTTTTTT,CASSLNGEKLFF
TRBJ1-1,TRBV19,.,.,TGTGCCAGTAGTATAGAACCAGTCCCGGTCACTGAAGCTTTCTTT,CASSIEPVPVTEAFF